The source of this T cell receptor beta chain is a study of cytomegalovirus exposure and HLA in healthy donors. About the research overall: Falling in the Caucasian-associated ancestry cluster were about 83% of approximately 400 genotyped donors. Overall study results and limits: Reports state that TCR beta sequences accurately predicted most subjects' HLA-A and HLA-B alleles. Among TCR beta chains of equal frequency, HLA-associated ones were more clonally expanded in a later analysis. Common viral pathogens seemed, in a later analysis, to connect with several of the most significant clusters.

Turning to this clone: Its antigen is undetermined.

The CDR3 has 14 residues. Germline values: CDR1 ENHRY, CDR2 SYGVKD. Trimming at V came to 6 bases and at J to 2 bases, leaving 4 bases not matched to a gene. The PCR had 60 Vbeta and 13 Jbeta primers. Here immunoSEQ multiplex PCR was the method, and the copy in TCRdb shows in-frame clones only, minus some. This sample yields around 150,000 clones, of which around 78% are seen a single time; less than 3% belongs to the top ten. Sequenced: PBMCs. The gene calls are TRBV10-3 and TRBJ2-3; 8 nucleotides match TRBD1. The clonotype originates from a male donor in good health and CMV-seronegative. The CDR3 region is CAIRTGDTTDTQYF. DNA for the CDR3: TGTGCCATCAGGACAGGGGATACCACAGATACGCAGTATTTT.